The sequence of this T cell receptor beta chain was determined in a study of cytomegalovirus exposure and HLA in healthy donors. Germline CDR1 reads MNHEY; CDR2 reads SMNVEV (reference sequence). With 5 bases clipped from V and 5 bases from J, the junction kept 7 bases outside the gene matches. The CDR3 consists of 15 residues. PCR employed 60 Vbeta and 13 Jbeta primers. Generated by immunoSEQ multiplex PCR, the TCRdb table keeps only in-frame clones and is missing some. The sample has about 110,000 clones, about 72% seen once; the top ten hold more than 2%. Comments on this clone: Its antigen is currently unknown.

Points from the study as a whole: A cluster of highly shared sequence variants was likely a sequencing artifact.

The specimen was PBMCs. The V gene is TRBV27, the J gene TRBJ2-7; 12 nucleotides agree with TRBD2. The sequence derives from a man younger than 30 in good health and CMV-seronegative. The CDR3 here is CASSERRLAGDEQYF. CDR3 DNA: TGTGCCAGCAGTGAACGGCGACTAGCGGGGGACGAGCAGTACTTC.